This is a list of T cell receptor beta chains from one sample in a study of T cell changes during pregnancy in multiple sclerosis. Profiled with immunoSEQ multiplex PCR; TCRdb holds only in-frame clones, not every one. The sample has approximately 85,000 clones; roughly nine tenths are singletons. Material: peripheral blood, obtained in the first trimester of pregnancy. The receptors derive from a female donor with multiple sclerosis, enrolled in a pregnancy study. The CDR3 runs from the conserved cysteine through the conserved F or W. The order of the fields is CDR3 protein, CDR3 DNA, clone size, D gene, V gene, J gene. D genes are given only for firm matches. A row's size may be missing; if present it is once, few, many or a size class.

CDR3 protein: CASSFWSHSGASGNTIYF
CDR3 DNA: TGTGCCAGCAGTTTTTGGTCCCATAGCGGGGCCTCTGGAAACACCATATATTTT
clone size: many
D gene: -
V gene: TRBV27
J gene: TRBJ1-3

CDR3 protein: CASSEGGRFYEQYF
CDR3 DNA: TGTGCCAGCAGTGAAGGGGGGAGGTTCTACGAGCAGTACTTC
clone size: -
D gene: -
V gene: TRBV2
J gene: TRBJ2-7

CDR3 protein: CASTGDREPLGNTEAFF
CDR3 DNA: TGTGCCAGCACCGGGGACAGGGAACCTTTGGGGAACACTGAAGCTTTCTTT
clone size: -
D gene: TRBD1
V gene: TRBV7-2
J gene: TRBJ1-1

CDR3 protein: CASSLEWGLAGQETQYF
CDR3 DNA: TGTGCCAGCAGCTTAGAATGGGGACTAGCGGGGCAGGAGACCCAGTACTTC
clone size: -
D gene: TRBD2
V gene: TRBV7-8
J gene: TRBJ2-5

CDR3 protein: CSVDIQGTYGYTF
CDR3 DNA: TGCAGCGTTGACATACAGGGGACCTATGGCTACACCTTC
clone size: -
D gene: TRBD1
V gene: TRBV29-1
J gene: TRBJ1-2

CDR3 protein: CASSFSGQSVETQYF
CDR3 DNA: TGCGCCAGCAGCTTTAGCGGCCAAAGCGTGGAGACCCAGTACTTC
clone size: -
D gene: -
V gene: TRBV5-1
J gene: TRBJ2-5

CDR3 protein: CASSSGLADSTDTQYF
CDR3 DNA: TGCGCCAGCAGCTCGGGACTAGCGGATAGCACAGATACGCAGTATTTT
clone size: once
D gene: TRBD2
V gene: TRBV5-1
J gene: TRBJ2-3

CDR3 protein: CAWSSGGRTDTQYF
CDR3 DNA: TGTGCCTGGAGTAGCGGGGGACGCACAGATACGCAGTATTTT
clone size: -
D gene: TRBD2
V gene: TRBV30
J gene: TRBJ2-3

CDR3 protein: CASGLVPGNTEAFF
CDR3 DNA: TGTGCTAGTGGTTTGGTCCCAGGAAACACTGAAGCTTTCTTT
clone size: -
D gene: -
V gene: TRBV12-5
J gene: TRBJ1-1

CDR3 protein: CAISGQGRNEKLFF
CDR3 DNA: TGTGCCATCAGTGGTCAGGGGCGCAATGAAAAACTGTTTTTT
clone size: -
D gene: -
V gene: TRBV10-3
J gene: TRBJ1-4

CDR3 protein: CASSPQETQYF
CDR3 DNA: TGTGCCAGCAGCCCACAAGAGACCCAGTACTTC
clone size: -
D gene: -
V gene: TRBV7-9
J gene: TRBJ2-5

CDR3 protein: CASSMRVSPTGELFF
CDR3 DNA: TGTGCCAGTAGTATGCGGGTGTCTCCCACCGGGGAGCTGTTTTTT
clone size: -
D gene: -
V gene: TRBV19
J gene: TRBJ2-2

CDR3 protein: CASSELRWQGSTTTGGYTF
CDR3 DNA: TGTGCCAGCAGTGAATTGAGGTGGCAGGGTAGTACTACAACAGGGGGCTACACCTTC
clone size: -
D gene: -
V gene: TRBV2
J gene: TRBJ1-2

CDR3 protein: CASSSYLASAMEQYF
CDR3 DNA: TGTGCCAGTAGTAGCTACCTAGCGTCCGCGATGGAGCAGTACTTC
clone size: -
D gene: -
V gene: TRBV19
J gene: TRBJ2-7